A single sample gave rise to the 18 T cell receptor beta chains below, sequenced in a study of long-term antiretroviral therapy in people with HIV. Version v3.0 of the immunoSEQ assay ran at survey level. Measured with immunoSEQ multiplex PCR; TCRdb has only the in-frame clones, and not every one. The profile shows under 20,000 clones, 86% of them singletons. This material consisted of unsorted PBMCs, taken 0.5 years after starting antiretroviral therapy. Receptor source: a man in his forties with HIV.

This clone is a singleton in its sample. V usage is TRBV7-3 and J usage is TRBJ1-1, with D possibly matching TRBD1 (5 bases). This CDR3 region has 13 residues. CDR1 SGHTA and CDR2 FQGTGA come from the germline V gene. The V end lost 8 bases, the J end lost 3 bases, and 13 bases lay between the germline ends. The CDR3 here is CASRNGGDTEAFF. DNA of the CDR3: TGTGCCAGCCGGAACGGGGGGGACACTGAAGCTTTCTTT.

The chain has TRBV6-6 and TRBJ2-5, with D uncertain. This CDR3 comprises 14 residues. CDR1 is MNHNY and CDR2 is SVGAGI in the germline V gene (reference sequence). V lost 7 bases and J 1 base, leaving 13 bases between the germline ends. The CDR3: CASTGRPSQETQYF. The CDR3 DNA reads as TGTGCCAGCACTGGCAGGCCTTCCCAAGAGACCCAGTACTTC.

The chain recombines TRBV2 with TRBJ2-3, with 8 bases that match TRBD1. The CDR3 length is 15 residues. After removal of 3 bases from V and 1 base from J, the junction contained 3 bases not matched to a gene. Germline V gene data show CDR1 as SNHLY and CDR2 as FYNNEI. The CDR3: CASSDGQGGTDTQYF. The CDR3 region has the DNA TGTGCCAGCAGTGACGGACAGGGCGGCACAGATACGCAGTATTTT.

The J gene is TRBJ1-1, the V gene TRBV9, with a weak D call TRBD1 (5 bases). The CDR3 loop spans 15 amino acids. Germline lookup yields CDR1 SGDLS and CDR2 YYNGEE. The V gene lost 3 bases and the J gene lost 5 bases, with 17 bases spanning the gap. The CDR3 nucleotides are TGTGCCAGCAGCGACAGAGGGACCAGTGGGACTGAAGCTTTCTTT. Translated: CASSDRGTSGTEAFF.

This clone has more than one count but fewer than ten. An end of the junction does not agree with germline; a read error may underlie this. The chain's CDR3 is CAWRGDRPSGIF. CDR3 in DNA: TGTGCCTGGAGGGGGGACAGGCCCTCGGGGATCTTC. This rearrangement joins TRBV30 to TRBJ2-7; 8 bases are a match to TRBD1. Germline loops: CDR1 GTSNPN, CDR2 SVGIG (reference sequence). This CDR3 comprises 12 residues.

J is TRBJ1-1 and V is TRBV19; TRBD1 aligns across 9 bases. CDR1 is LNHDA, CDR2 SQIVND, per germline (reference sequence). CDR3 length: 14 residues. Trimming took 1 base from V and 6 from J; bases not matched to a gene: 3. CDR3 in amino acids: CASSIGGQGAEAFF. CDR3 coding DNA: TGTGCCAGTAGTATAGGGGGACAGGGCGCTGAAGCTTTCTTT.

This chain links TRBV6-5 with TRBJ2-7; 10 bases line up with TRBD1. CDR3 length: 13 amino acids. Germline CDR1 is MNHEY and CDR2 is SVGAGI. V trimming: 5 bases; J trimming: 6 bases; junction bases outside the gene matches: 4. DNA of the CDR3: TGTGCCAGCAGTAGACAGGGGGCCGGCGAGCAGTACTTC. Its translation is CASSRQGAGEQYF.

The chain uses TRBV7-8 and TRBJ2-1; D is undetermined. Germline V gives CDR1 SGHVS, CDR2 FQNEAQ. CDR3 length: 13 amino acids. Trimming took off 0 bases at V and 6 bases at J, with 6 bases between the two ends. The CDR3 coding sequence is TGTGCCAGCAGCTTAGCGCTAGGCAATGAGCAGTTCTTC. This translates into CASSLALGNEQFF. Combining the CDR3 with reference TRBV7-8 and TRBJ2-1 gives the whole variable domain GAGVSQSPRYKVAKRGQDVALRCDPISGHVSLFWYQQALGQGPEFLTYFQNEAQLDKSGLPSDRFFAERPEGSVSTLKIQRTQQEDSAVYLCASSLALGNEQFFGPGTRLTVL.

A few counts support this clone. The CDR3 DNA sequence: TGTGCCAGCTCACCCAAGGGCTCCGCTAACTATGGCTACACCTTC. Protein product: CASSPKGSANYGYTF. V and J are TRBV18 and TRBJ1-2, with unresolved D. With 3 bases removed from V and 0 bases from J, the gap between germline ends came to 11 bases. This CDR3 has 15 residues. Per germline, CDR1 KGHSH and CDR2 LQKENI. The whole variable domain, filled in from reference TRBV18 and TRBJ1-2, reads NAGVMQNPRHLVRRRGQEARLRCSPMKGHSHVYWYRQLPEEGLKFMVYLQKENIIDESGMPKERFSAEFPKEGPSILRIQQVVRGDSAAYFCASSPKGSANYGYTFGSGTRLTVV.

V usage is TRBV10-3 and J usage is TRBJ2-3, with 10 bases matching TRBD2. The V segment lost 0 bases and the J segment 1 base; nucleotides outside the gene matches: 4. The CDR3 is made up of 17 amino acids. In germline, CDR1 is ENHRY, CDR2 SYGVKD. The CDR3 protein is CAISESKTSGGTDTQYF. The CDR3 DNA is TGTGCCATCAGTGAGTCGAAAACTAGCGGGGGCACAGATACGCAGTATTTT.

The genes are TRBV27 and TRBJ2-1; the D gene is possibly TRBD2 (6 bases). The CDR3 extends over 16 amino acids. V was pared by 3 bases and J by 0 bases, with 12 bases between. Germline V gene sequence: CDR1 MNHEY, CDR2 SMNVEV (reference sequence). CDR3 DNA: TGTGCCAGCAGTTTCCTGGGGGGTCCCTCCTACAATGAGCAGTTCTTC. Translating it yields CASSFLGGPSYNEQFF.

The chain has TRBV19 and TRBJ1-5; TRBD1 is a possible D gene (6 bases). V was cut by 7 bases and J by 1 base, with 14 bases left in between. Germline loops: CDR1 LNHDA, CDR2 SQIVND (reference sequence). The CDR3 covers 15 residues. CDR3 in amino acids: CASKAGERSNQPQHF. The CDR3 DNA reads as TGTGCCAGTAAAGCAGGGGAACGAAGCAATCAGCCCCAGCATTTT.

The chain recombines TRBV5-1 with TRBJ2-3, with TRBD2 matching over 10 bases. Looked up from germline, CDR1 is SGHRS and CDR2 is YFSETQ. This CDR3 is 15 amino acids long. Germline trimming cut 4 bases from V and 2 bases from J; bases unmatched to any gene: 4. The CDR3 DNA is TGCGCCAGCAGCAAGCGGGAGGGGAACACAGATACGCAGTATTTT. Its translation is CASSKREGNTDTQYF.

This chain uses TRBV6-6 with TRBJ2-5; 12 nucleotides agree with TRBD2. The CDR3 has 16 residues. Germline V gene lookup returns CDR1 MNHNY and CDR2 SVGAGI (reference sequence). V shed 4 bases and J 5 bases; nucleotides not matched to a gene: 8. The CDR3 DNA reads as TGTGCCAGCAGTTCTTTTCTAGCGGGGGGGACGGAGACCCAGTACTTC. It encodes CASSSFLAGGTETQYF.

For the CDR3, the DNA is TGTGCCAGCAGCTTAGATCAAACGGGAACTACAGATACGCAGTATTTT. Amino acid sequence: CASSLDQTGTTDTQYF. The V and J genes are TRBV11-2 and TRBJ2-3, with D perhaps matching TRBD2 (5 bases). V was trimmed by 0 bases and J by 3 bases, leaving 13 bases between them. This CDR3 spans 16 amino acids. Germline V gene sequence: CDR1 SGHAT, CDR2 FQNNGV.

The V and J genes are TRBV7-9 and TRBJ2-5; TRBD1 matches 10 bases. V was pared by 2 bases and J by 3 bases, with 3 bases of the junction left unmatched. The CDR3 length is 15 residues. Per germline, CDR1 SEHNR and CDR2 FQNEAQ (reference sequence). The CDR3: CASSLPGTGEETQYF. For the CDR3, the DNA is TGTGCCAGCAGCTTACCCGGGACAGGGGAAGAGACCCAGTACTTC.

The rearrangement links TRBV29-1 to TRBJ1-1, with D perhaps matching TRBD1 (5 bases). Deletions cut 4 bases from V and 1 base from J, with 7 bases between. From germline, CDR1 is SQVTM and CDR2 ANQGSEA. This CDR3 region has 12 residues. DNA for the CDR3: TGCAGCGTTGCCCAGGGGAACACTGAAGCTTTCTTT. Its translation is CSVAQGNTEAFF. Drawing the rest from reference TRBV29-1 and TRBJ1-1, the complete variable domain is SAVISQKPSRDICQRGTSLTIQCQVDSQVTMMFWYRQQPGQSLTLIATANQGSEATYESGFVIDKFPISRPNLTFSTLTVSNMSPEDSSIYLCSVAQGNTEAFFGQGTRLTVV.

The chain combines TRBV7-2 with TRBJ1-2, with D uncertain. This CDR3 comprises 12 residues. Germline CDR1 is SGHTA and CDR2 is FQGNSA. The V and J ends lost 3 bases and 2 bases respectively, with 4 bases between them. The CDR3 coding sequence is TGTGCCAGCAGCTTGACAAACTATGGCTACACCTTC. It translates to CASSLTNYGYTF. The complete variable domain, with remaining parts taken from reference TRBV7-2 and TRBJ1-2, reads GAGVSQSPSNKVTEKGKDVELRCDPISGHTALYWYRQSLGQGLEFLIYFQGNSAPDKSGLPSDRFSAERTGGSVSTLTIQRTQQEDSAVYLCASSLTNYGYTFGSGTRLTVV.